This TCR beta chain was obtained from a study of early stage breast cancer tumors. Study-level results: In about 90% of the 16 patients, blood comparison separated tumor from normal breast. Commonly generated sequences made up most enriched TCRB sequences shared between patients.

Blood replicates held 0.5 ug DNA, tumor or normal breast about 1.5 ug, two each. Method: immunoSEQ multiplex PCR; TCRdb's copy keeps in-frame clones and lacks some. The profile shows some 72,000 clones, 65% to 80% of them singletons. In germline, CDR1 is SGDLS, CDR2 YYNGEE. CDR3 size: 14 residues. V was clipped by 2 bases and J by 1 base, with 8 bases between them. Details on this clone: What it recognizes is unknown.

This TCR derives from a person between 60 and 70 years old with breast cancer. Material: blood. The V call is TRBV9, the J call TRBJ2-3; D tentatively fits TRBD1 or TRBD2 (5 bases each). The DNA for the CDR3 is TGTGCCAGCAGCGTGGGGCGGGGCACAGATACGCAGTATTTT. This codes for CASSVGRGTDTQYF.